The entry below gives a single T cell receptor beta chain sequence along with its context. Only in-frame clones appear in the TCRdb table, and some are missing; sequencing was by immunoSEQ multiplex PCR. The repertoire holds roughly 260,000 clones, roughly 86% seen once, with about 11% in the top ten. The data were taken from a study of blood T cell repertoires in COVID-19. V lost 8 bases, J lost 7 bases, and 15 bases lay in between. Germline values: CDR1 MDHEN, CDR2 SYDVKM. There are 13 residues in the CDR3. The sequencing sample was made of peripheral blood. This TCR came from a woman aged 25 to 39 with COVID-19, enrolled during active disease. J is TRBJ2-1 and V is TRBV28; tentatively, D is TRBD2 (6 bases). For the CDR3, the DNA is TGTGCCAGCGCTGCGGGATCATCAAATGAGCAGTTCTTC. Its protein is CASAAGSSNEQFF.